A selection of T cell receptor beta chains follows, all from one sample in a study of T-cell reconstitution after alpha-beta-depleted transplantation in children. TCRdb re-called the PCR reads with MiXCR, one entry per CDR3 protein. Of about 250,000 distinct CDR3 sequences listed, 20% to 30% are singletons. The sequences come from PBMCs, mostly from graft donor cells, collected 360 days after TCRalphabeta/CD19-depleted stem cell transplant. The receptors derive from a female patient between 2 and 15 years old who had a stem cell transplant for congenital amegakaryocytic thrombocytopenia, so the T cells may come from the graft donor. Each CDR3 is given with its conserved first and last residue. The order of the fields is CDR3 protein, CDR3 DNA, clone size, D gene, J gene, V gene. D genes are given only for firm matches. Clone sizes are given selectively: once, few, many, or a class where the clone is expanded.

CASSPEPSGATDTQYF | TGCGCCAGCAGCCCAGAGCCGAGCGGGGCAACAGATACGCAGTATTTT | - | TRBD2 | TRBJ2-3 | TRBV5-1
CASSPDRVSGNTIYF | TGCGCCAGCAGCCCCGACAGGGTTTCGGGAAACACCATATATTTT | few | TRBD1 | TRBJ1-3 | TRBV5-1
CASSPYRGAGELFF | TGTGCCAGCAGTCCCTACAGGGGGGCCGGGGAGCTGTTTTTT | - | TRBD1 | TRBJ2-2 | TRBV28
CASSQVGRQIREQYF | TGCGCCAGCAGCCAAGTCGGGAGGCAAATTCGCGAGCAGTACTTC | - | TRBD2 | TRBJ2-7 | TRBV4-1
CASSFLANWDNEQFF | TGTGCCAGCAGCTTTCTAGCGAATTGGGATAATGAGCAGTTCTTC | many | - | TRBJ2-1 | TRBV7-6
CSAGVQRTYEQYF | TGCAGTGCGGGGGTTCAGAGGACCTACGAGCAGTACTTC | few | - | TRBJ2-7 | TRBV20-1
CASSHWTRGGGSGANVLTF | TGTGCCAGCAGCCATTGGACCCGCGGGGGTGGGTCTGGGGCCAACGTCCTGACTTTC | - | TRBD2 | TRBJ2-6 | TRBV13
CASSERYSGGRGYEQYF | TGTGCCAGCAGTGAAAGATATAGCGGGGGCAGGGGCTACGAGCAGTACTTC | - | TRBD2 | TRBJ2-7 | TRBV6-1
CAISLAPLRTRGVYEQFF | TGTGCCATCAGTTTAGCCCCGTTGAGGACTAGGGGGGTTTATGAGCAGTTCTTC | - | - | TRBJ2-1 | TRBV2
CASSQWRLGNVAFF | TGCGCCAGCAGCCAATGGCGCTTGGGAAACGTGGCTTTCTTT | - | - | TRBJ1-1 | TRBV4-1
CASIGLAGFYNEQFF | TGTGCCAGCATCGGACTAGCGGGATTTTACAATGAGCAGTTCTTC | few | TRBD2 | TRBJ2-1 | TRBV12-3/TRBV12-4
CASSLGRQEKLFF | TGTGCCAGCAGCTTAGGGAGACAGGAAAAACTGTTTTTT | - | - | TRBJ1-4 | TRBV7-8
CSATVPHEQYF | TGCAGTGCTACAGTCCCCCACGAGCAGTACTTC | few | - | TRBJ2-7 | TRBV20-1
CASSFGGAGSTEAFF | TGCGCCAGCAGCTTTGGGGGAGCCGGGAGCACTGAAGCTTTCTTT | - | - | TRBJ1-1 | TRBV5-1
CASSLKAGGQEEQFF | TGCGCCAGCAGCTTGAAAGCGGGGGGGCAGGAAGAGCAGTTCTTC | - | TRBD2 | TRBJ2-1 | TRBV5-1